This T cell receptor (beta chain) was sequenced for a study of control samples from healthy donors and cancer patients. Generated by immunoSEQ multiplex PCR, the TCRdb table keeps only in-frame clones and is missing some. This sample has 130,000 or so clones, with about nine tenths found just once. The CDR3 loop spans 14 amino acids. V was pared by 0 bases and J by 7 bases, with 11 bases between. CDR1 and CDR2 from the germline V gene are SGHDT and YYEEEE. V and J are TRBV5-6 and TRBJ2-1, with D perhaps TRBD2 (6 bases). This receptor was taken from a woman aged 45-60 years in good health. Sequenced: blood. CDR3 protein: CASSLEAGWNEQFF. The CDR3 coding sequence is TGTGCCAGCAGCTTGGAGGCGGGATGGAATGAGCAGTTCTTC.